Listed below are T cell receptor beta chains from one sample, sequenced in a study of blood T cell repertoires in COVID-19. TCRdb's table, derived via immunoSEQ multiplex PCR, lists solely in-frame clones and lacks some. The sample has about 320,000 clones; roughly 90% are singletons. The sample consisted of PBMCs or T cells enriched from blood (not recorded which). Receptors were obtained from a woman aged 25 to 39 who had been exposed to COVID-19. Each CDR3 is given with its conserved first and last residue. D genes are given only for firm matches. A clone size is listed for some rows: how often the clone was seen (once, few, many), or a class if it is expanded.

CDR3 protein	D gene	clone size	CDR3 length	J gene	V gene
CASSLAASNYGYTF	-	once	14	TRBJ1-2	TRBV7-8
CASSLATTSGVNSDTQYF	TRBD2	once	18	TRBJ2-3	TRBV7-2
CAWSKGWGLPHYGYTF	-	-	16	TRBJ1-2	TRBV30
CASSYPFSGGAFYEQYF	TRBD2	-	17	TRBJ2-7	TRBV6-2/TRBV6-3
CASSLGPGQGVYGYTF	TRBD1	-	16	TRBJ1-2	TRBV5-4
CASSQLSGGRFF	TRBD2	-	12	TRBJ2-1	TRBV3-1/TRBV3-2
CASSFFAFEGDTEAFF	-	-	16	TRBJ1-1	TRBV5-5
CASTSGTGTEAFF	-	once	13	TRBJ1-1	TRBV27
CASSRGAAGDGSRGYTF	-	-	17	TRBJ1-2	TRBV9
CASSYQRGRAETQYF	TRBD2	-	15	TRBJ2-5	TRBV6-5
CASSPPGTLRGFTDTQYF	-	-	18	TRBJ2-3	TRBV7-9
CASSLEAGGFIWETQYF	TRBD1	-	17	TRBJ2-5	TRBV11-2
CATTARVQTGELFF	-	-	14	TRBJ2-2	TRBV15
CASSLAGDLKTQYF	-	-	14	TRBJ2-5	TRBV11-1
CASSPPVGTGNQETQYF	TRBD1	-	17	TRBJ2-5	TRBV18
CASSPQYTGELFF	-	once	13	TRBJ2-2	TRBV12-3/TRBV12-4
CASSPNLKQGPPNYGYTF	-	-	18	TRBJ1-2	TRBV6-4
CSAGRGDTEAFF	-	-	12	TRBJ1-1	TRBV29-1
CASSPRLAGDNEQFF	TRBD2	-	15	TRBJ2-1	TRBV9
CSGGRGHEAFF	TRBD1	-	11	TRBJ1-1	TRBV29-1
CASTEIQGGKNIQYF	-	few	15	TRBJ2-4	TRBV5-5
CASSLRQGNTEAFF	-	-	14	TRBJ1-1	TRBV6-6
CASSPGGRYGYTF	-	-	13	TRBJ1-2	TRBV6-2/TRBV6-3
CASGLVRRLAGGQDTQYF	TRBD2	once	18	TRBJ2-3	TRBV12-5
CASSRRGQGSPNYGYTF	TRBD1	once	17	TRBJ1-2	TRBV27
CASKEGTSYNSPLHF	-	-	15	TRBJ1-6	TRBV19
CASGAVSSYNSPLHF	-	-	15	TRBJ1-6	TRBV2
CASSARGQGARGANVLTF	TRBD1	-	18	TRBJ2-6	TRBV6-2/TRBV6-3
CASSSADRTYEQYF	-	-	14	TRBJ2-7	TRBV7-2
CATTPTGSQNYGYTF	TRBD1	-	15	TRBJ1-2	TRBV3-1/TRBV3-2
CASSLGRRRGIYEQYF	-	once	16	TRBJ2-7	TRBV7-8
CASSYSSWTEGTGELFF	-	-	17	TRBJ2-2	TRBV5-1
CASSRQTQGPEPSQPQHF	-	-	18	TRBJ1-5	TRBV4-2
CASSISSRGRAYEQYF	-	-	16	TRBJ2-7	TRBV19
CASSQDKAVIDANYGYTF	-	-	18	TRBJ1-2	TRBV4-1
CASSPGQQNYGYTF	TRBD1	few	14	TRBJ1-2	TRBV7-9
CASSPQDRGHHIQYF	TRBD1	-	15	TRBJ2-4	TRBV18
CATGRDRSVDEQYF	TRBD1	-	14	TRBJ2-7	TRBV10-3
CASSHDRQETQYF	-	-	13	TRBJ2-5	TRBV5-1
CASSYQRLARWTDTQYF	TRBD2	-	17	TRBJ2-3	TRBV2
CSARVPDGIFF	-	-	11	TRBJ1-1	TRBV20-1
CASSLRDSTNEKLFF	-	-	15	TRBJ1-4	TRBV5-1
CASSPQAGRVYYGYTF	-	-	16	TRBJ1-2	TRBV18
CASSREQGRHGYTF	TRBD1	-	14	TRBJ1-2	TRBV2
CATATGGSDGYTF	-	-	13	TRBJ1-2	TRBV5-1
CASSLDTPGSGNTIYF	-	-	16	TRBJ1-3	TRBV6-5
CASRLSGFSYEQYF	-	once	14	TRBJ2-7	TRBV2
CASSYSTGTSGGARTDTQYF	TRBD2	-	20	TRBJ2-3	TRBV6-2/TRBV6-3
CASSRMTGGSEKLFF	TRBD1	-	15	TRBJ1-4	TRBV7-9
CASTGLTGELFF	-	-	12	TRBJ2-2	TRBV12-3/TRBV12-4
CASSLWGLNF	-	-	10	TRBJ2-5	TRBV2
CSAEGGEQFF	-	-	10	TRBJ2-1	TRBV20-1